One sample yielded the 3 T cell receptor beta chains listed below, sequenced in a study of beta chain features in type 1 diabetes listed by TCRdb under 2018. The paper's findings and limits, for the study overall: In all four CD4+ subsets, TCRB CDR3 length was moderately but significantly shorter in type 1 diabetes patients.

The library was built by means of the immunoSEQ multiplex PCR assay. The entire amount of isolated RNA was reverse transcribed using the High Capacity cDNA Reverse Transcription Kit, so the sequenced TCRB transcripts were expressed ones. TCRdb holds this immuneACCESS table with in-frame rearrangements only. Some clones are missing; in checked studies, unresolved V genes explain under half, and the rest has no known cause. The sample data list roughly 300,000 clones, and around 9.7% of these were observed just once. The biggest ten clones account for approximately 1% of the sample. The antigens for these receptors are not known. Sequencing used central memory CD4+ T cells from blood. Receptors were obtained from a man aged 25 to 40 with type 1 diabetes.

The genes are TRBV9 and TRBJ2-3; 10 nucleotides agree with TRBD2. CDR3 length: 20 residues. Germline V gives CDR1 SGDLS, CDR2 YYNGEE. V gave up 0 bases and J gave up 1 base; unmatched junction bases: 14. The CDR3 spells CASSVEGDSGGIGGTDTQYF. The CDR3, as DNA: TGTGCCAGCAGCGTAGAAGGAGATAGCGGGGGGATTGGAGGCACAGATACGCAGTATTTT.

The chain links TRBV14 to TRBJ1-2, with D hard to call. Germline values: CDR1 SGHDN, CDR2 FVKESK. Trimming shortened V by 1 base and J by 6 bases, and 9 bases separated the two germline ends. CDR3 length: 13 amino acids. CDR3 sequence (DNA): TGTGCCAGCAGCCAAGCTCGAGCCCATGGCTACACCTTC. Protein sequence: CASSQARAHGYTF.

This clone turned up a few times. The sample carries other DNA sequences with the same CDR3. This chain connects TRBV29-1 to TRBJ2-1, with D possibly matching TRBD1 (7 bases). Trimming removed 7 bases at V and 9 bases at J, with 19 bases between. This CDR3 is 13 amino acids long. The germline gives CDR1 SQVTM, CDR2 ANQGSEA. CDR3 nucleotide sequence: TGCAGCGGGGTGCTCCAGGGGGGAGTTGAGCAGTTCTTC. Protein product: CSGVLQGGVEQFF.